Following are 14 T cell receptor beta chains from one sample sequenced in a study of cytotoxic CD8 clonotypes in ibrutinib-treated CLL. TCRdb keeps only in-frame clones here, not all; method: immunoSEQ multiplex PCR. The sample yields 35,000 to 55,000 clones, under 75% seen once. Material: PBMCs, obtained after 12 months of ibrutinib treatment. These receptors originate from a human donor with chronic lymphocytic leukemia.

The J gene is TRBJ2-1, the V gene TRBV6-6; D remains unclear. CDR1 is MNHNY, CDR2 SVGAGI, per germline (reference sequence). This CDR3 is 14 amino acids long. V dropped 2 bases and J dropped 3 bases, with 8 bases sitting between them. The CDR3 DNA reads TGTGCCAGCAGTTACCCCGTCATCTACAATGAGCAGTTCTTC. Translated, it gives CASSYPVIYNEQFF.

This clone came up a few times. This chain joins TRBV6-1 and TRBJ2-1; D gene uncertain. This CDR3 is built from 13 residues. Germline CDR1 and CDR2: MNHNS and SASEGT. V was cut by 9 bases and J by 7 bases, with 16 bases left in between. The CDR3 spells CASGIGSQNEQFF. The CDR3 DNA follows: TGTGCCAGTGGTATTGGGTCGCAAAATGAGCAGTTCTTC.

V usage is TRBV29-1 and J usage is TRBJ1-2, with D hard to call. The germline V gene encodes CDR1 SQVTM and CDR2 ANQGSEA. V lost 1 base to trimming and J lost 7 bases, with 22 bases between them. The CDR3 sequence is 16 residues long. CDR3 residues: CSVEGRRPGTRSGYTF. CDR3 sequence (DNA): TGCAGCGTTGAAGGAAGAAGGCCTGGTACTCGGAGTGGCTACACCTTC. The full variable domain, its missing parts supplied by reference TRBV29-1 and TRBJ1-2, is SAVISQKPSRDICQRGTSLTIQCQVDSQVTMMFWYRQQPGQSLTLIATANQGSEATYESGFVIDKFPISRPNLTFSTLTVSNMSPEDSSIYLCSVEGRRPGTRSGYTFGSGTRLTVV.

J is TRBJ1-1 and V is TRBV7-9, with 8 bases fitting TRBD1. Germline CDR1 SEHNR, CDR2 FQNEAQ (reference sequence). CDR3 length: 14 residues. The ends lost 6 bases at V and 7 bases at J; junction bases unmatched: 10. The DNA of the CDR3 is TGTGCCAGCAGTTCCGACAGGGGTTTCAATGAAGCTTTCTTT. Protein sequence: CASSSDRGFNEAFF.

The CDR3 bases are TGTGCCAGCAGCTCGTATCGAGGCTACGAGCAGTACTTC. Translating it yields CASSSYRGYEQYF. V is TRBV7-9 and J is TRBJ2-7; D is ambiguous. V was trimmed by 4 bases and J by 3 bases, leaving 10 bases between them. The germline CDR1 and CDR2 sequences are SEHNR and FQNEAQ (reference sequence). The CDR3 length is 13 residues. Together with reference TRBV7-9 and TRBJ2-7, the CDR3 gives the full variable domain: DTGVSQNPRHKITKRGQNVTFRCDPISEHNRLYWYRQTLGQGPEFLTYFQNEAQLEKSRLLSDRFSAERPKGSFSTLEIQRTEQGDSAMYLCASSSYRGYEQYFGPGTRLTVT.

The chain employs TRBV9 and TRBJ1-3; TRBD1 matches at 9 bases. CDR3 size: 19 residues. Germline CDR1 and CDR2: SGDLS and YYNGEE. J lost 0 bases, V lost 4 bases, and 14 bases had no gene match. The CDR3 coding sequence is TGTGCCAGCAGCTATACAGGGGGCGCCCCGACTTACTCTGGAAACACCATATATTTT. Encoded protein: CASSYTGGAPTYSGNTIYF.

CDR3 amino acids: CASRVRMNTEAFF. CDR3 DNA sequence: TGTGCCAGTCGGGTCCGGATGAACACTGAAGCTTTCTTT. The rearrangement links TRBV27 to TRBJ1-1; D not resolved. The CDR3 has 13 amino acids. V dropped 9 bases and J dropped 0 bases, with 11 bases sitting between them. CDR1 is MNHEY, CDR2 SMNVEV, per germline (reference sequence).

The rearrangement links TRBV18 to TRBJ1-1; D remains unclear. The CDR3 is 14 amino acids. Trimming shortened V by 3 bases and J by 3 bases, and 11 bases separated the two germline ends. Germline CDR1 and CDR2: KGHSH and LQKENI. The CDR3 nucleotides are TGTGCCAGCTCACCCGGACTTCTGGACACTGAAGCTTTCTTT. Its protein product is CASSPGLLDTEAFF.

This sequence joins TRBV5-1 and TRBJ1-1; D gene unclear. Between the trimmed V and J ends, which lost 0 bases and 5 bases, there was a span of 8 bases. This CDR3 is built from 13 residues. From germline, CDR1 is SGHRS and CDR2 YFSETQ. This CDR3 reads CASSLDTGTEAFF. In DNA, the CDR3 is TGCGCCAGCAGCTTGGACACGGGGACTGAAGCTTTCTTT.

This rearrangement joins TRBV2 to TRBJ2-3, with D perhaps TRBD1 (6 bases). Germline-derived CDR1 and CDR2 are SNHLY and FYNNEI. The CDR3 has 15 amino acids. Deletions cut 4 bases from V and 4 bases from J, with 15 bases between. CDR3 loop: CASSVRGMIPDTQYF. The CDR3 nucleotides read TGTGCCAGCAGTGTTAGGGGGATGATCCCAGATACGCAGTATTTT.

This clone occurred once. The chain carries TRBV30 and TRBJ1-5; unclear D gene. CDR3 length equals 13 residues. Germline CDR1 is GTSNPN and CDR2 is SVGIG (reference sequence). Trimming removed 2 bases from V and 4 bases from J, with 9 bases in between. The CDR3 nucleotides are TGTGCCTGGAGTTTTGGCAGGAATCAGCCCCAGCATTTT. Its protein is CAWSFGRNQPQHF.

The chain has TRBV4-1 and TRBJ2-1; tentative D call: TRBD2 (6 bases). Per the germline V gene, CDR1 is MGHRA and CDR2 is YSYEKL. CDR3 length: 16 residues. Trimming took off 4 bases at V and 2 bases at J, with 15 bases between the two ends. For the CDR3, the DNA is TGCGCCAGCAGCCGGAGGGCCAGGACAACCTACAATGAGCAGTTCTTC. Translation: CASSRRARTTYNEQFF.

CDR3 in DNA: TGTGCCAGCAGCTCTTCGGGGACGGAGACCTACGAGCAGTACTTC. Protein product: CASSSSGTETYEQYF. The chain joins TRBV7-2 to TRBJ2-7; D might be TRBD1 or TRBD2, each matching 5 bases. Germline-derived CDR1 and CDR2 are SGHTA and FQGNSA. The CDR3 is 15 amino acids. V lost 4 bases to trimming and J lost 2 bases, with 15 bases between them.

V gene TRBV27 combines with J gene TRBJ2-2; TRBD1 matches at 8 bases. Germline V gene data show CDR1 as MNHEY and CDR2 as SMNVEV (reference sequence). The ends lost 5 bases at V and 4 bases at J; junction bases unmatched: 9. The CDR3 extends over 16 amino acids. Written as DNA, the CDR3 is TGTGCCAGCAGTAACCTCAGGGGGCGAGGCACCGGGGAGCTGTTTTTT. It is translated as CASSNLRGRGTGELFF.